Shown below are 23 T cell receptor beta chains from a single sample sequenced in a study of shared T cell receptors in the human thymus. Libraries were prepared by immunoSEQ multiplex PCR; TCRdb keeps only in-frame clonotypes and omits some of them. This sample has hundreds of thousands of clones, with around 93% found just once. The sequenced sample was thymocytes. Receptor source: a human donor.

The chain employs TRBV5-4 and TRBJ2-7, with TRBD2 as a possible D gene (6 bases). Looked up from germline, CDR1 is SGHNT and CDR2 is YYREEE (reference sequence). This CDR3 comprises 15 residues. V lost 4 bases and J 4 bases, leaving 18 bases between the germline ends. CDR3 nucleotide sequence: TGTGCCAGCAGCCCTGTCGGCGGGATAGAGTACGAGCAGTACTTC. Protein: CASSPVGGIEYEQYF.

The rearrangement links TRBV11-3 to TRBJ2-1, with D possibly matching TRBD1 (5 bases). Germline V gene data show CDR1 as SGHNT and CDR2 as YENEEA. CDR3 length: 13 amino acids. V lost 10 bases and J 5 bases, leaving 15 bases between the germline ends. The CDR3 nucleotides are TGTGCCACCTCGAAGGGCAGGGACAATGAGCAGTTCTTC. Translating gives CATSKGRDNEQFF.

The rearrangement uses TRBV5-4 and TRBJ2-3; TRBD2 matches 8 bases. Trimming at V came to 0 bases and at J to 0 bases, leaving 6 bases not matched to a gene. There are 17 residues in the CDR3. Germline V lookup: CDR1 SGHNT, CDR2 YYREEE (reference sequence). Here the CDR3 reads CASSLAREDSSTDTQYF. The CDR3, as DNA: TGTGCCAGCAGCTTGGCGCGGGAGGACTCTAGCACAGATACGCAGTATTTT.

The CDR3 DNA follows: TGCGCCAGCAGCTTCAAAGGGGGGGAATATAAAACTGAAGCTTTCTTT. Protein: CASSFKGGEYKTEAFF. The V call is TRBV5-1, the J call TRBJ1-1; possible D gene TRBD1, 6 bases. The germline V and J ends were trimmed by 2 bases and 5 bases, with 19 bases remaining between them. This CDR3 contains 16 residues. CDR1 and CDR2 (germline): SGHRS, YFSETQ.

This clone was found once. The rearrangement links TRBV2 to TRBJ2-3, with 7 bases matching TRBD2. Trimming cost V 6 bases and J 4 bases; bases outside gene matches: 7. This CDR3 spans 14 amino acids. Germline CDR1 reads SNHLY; CDR2 reads FYNNEI. The CDR3 DNA sequence: TGTGCCAGCAGGGGAGCGGGACGAGCAGATACGCAGTATTTT. Amino acid sequence: CASRGAGRADTQYF.

This rearrangement joins TRBV13 to TRBJ2-7; TRBD1 matches at 10 bases. CDR3 size: 15 residues. The J segment lost 2 bases and the V segment lost 7 bases, leaving 8 bases of the junction unmatched. Per germline, CDR1 PRHDT and CDR2 FYEKMQ (reference sequence). The CDR3, as DNA: TGTGCCAGCACTCTGGGGGGACAGGGGACCTACGAGCAGTACTTC. It translates to CASTLGGQGTYEQYF.

The chain uses TRBV27 and TRBJ2-7; unclear D gene. The CDR3 is 15 amino acids. Germline V CDR1 and CDR2: MNHEY, SMNVEV (reference sequence). Trimming shortened V by 5 bases and J by 4 bases, and 18 bases separated the two germline ends. CDR3 DNA sequence: TGTGCCAGCAGTCCCCCGACCAGGCATGGGTACGAGCAGTACTTC. Protein sequence: CASSPPTRHGYEQYF.

The genes are TRBV7-8 and TRBJ2-5, with D perhaps TRBD1 (6 bases). V was pared by 0 bases and J by 7 bases, with 15 bases between. This CDR3 contains 15 residues. CDR1 and CDR2 (germline): SGHVS, FQNEAQ. DNA of the CDR3: TGTGCCAGCAGCTTAGCGGGGGCCCGGCCAGTGACCCAGTACTTC. Translation gives CASSLAGARPVTQYF.

This clone was detected only once. This chain connects TRBV9 to TRBJ2-1; D is possibly TRBD2 (5 bases). Germline CDR1 is SGDLS and CDR2 is YYNGEE. V was pared by 0 bases and J by 2 bases, with 12 bases between. CDR3 length: 16 amino acids. For the CDR3, the DNA is TGTGCCAGCAGCGTAGGCCGGGGAAAAACCTACAATGAGCAGTTCTTC. Protein product: CASSVGRGKTYNEQFF.

The V and J genes are TRBV7-2 and TRBJ2-3, with 9 bases identical to TRBD2. J lost 6 bases, V lost 3 bases, and 13 bases had no gene match. Looked up from germline, CDR1 is SGHTA and CDR2 is FQGNSA. This CDR3 region has 17 residues. The CDR3, as DNA: TGTGCCAGCAGCTTCGCCGGTGGTAGCGGGAGACAGGATACGCAGTATTTT. Translated, it gives CASSFAGGSGRQDTQYF.

The chain carries TRBV5-1 and TRBJ2-2; tentatively, D is TRBD1 (6 bases). The CDR3 is 14 amino acids. With 5 bases removed from V and 1 base from J, the gap between germline ends came to 9 bases. Germline V gene data show CDR1 as SGHRS and CDR2 as YFSETQ. The CDR3: CASSQGRNTGELFF. CDR3 DNA sequence: TGCGCCAGCAGTCAGGGGCGGAACACCGGGGAGCTGTTTTTT.

This sequence joins TRBV6-1 and TRBJ2-7; no clear D gene. CDR3 length equals 14 residues. V lost 2 bases to trimming and J lost 0 bases, with 8 bases between them. Germline CDR1 is MNHNS and CDR2 is SASEGT. CDR3 coding DNA: TGTGCCAGCAGTGAACCGGCGGACTCCTACGAGCAGTACTTC. Protein sequence: CASSEPADSYEQYF.

The chain recombines TRBV10-3 with TRBJ1-2, with 7 bases lining up with TRBD1. The junction had 5 bases not matched to a gene; V was cut back by 5 bases and J by 5 bases. This CDR3 comprises 13 residues. The germline V gene has CDR1 ENHRY and CDR2 SYGVKD. The CDR3 spells CAISSTGPYGYTF. The CDR3 DNA is TGTGCCATCAGTTCGACAGGGCCATATGGCTACACCTTC.

The V call is TRBV11-2, the J call TRBJ1-5; 7 nucleotides agree with TRBD1. The CDR3 runs to 15 residues. In germline, CDR1 is SGHAT, CDR2 FQNNGV. The V and J ends lost 5 bases and 15 bases, in that order; junction bases with no gene match: 19. CDR3: CASSRGQATISPLHF. As DNA, the CDR3 is TGTGCCAGCAGCCGCGGACAGGCCACAATCAGCCCCTTGCATTTT.

The chain employs TRBV6-9 and TRBJ1-5, with a possible D match to TRBD1 (6 bases). The CDR3 is made up of 14 amino acids. CDR1 MNHGY and CDR2 SVAAGI come from the germline V gene. V was cut by 6 bases and J by 8 bases, with 17 bases left in between. In DNA, the CDR3 is TGTGCCAGCAGCGCGGGGAGGGGGATAAAGCCCCAGCATTTT. It codes for CASSAGRGIKPQHF.

This clone was picked up one time. The V gene is TRBV15, the J gene TRBJ1-1, with D perhaps TRBD1 (6 bases). Germline V lookup: CDR1 LNHNV, CDR2 YYDKDF (reference sequence). The V end was cut by 0 bases, the J end by 4 bases, with 21 bases between. The CDR3 is made up of 18 amino acids. CDR3 coding DNA: TGTGCCACCAGCAGAGAAAGAGGGGGACCGTCTGTTAGCACTGAAGCTTTCTTT. Encoded protein: CATSRERGGPSVSTEAFF. Full variable domain (rest looked up from reference TRBV15 and TRBJ1-1): DAMVIQNPRYQVTQFGKPVTLSCSQTLNHNVMYWYQQKSSQAPKLLFHYYDKDFNNEADTPDNFQSRRPNTSFCFLDIRSPGLGDTAMYLCATSRERGGPSVSTEAFFGQGTRLTVV.

The chain joins TRBV6-6 to TRBJ2-3, with 8 bases matching TRBD1. Per the germline V gene, CDR1 is MNHNY and CDR2 is SVGAGI (reference sequence). This CDR3 spans 15 amino acids. Unmatched junction bases numbered 7, after V lost 5 bases and J lost 3 bases. The CDR3 protein is CASSPWTGRTDTQYF. CDR3 bases: TGTGCCAGCAGTCCGTGGACAGGGAGGACAGATACGCAGTATTTT.

The chain is built from TRBV27 and TRBJ1-3, with 9 bases matching TRBD1. V was clipped by 6 bases and J by 1 base; unmatched bases: 4. This CDR3 has 15 residues. Looked up from germline, CDR1 is MNHEY and CDR2 is SMNVEV (reference sequence). The CDR3 nucleotides read TGTGCCAGCAGCCAAGACAGGGGGTCTGGAAACACCATATATTTT. Protein product: CASSQDRGSGNTIYF.

This chain connects TRBV5-1 to TRBJ2-1; 9 bases fit TRBD2. Unmatched junction bases numbered 5, after V lost 2 bases and J lost 2 bases. Looked up from germline, CDR1 is SGHRS and CDR2 is YFSETQ. CDR3 length: 16 residues. CDR3 in amino acids: CASSFGGRETYNEQFF. The CDR3 DNA is TGCGCCAGCAGCTTTGGCGGGAGGGAAACCTACAATGAGCAGTTCTTC.

The rearrangement uses TRBV5-8 and TRBJ1-1; D call uncertain. The V and J ends lost 1 base and 1 base respectively, with 5 bases between them. The CDR3 length is 13 residues. Germline CDR1 and CDR2: SGHTS and YDEGEE. CDR3 nucleotides: TGTGCCAGCAGCTTGAAGCCGAACACTGAAGCTTTCTTT. Residues: CASSLKPNTEAFF.

A word on this clone: The sample carries other DNA sequences with the same CDR3. The rearrangement joins TRBV2 to TRBJ2-2; 10 bases map to TRBD2. CDR1 is SNHLY and CDR2 is FYNNEI in the germline V gene. V lost 4 bases and J lost 0; bases outside the gene matches: 2. CDR3 length: 16 amino acids. In nucleotides, the CDR3 is TGTGCCAGCAGTGTCGGACTAGCGGCGAACACCGGGGAGCTGTTTTTT. It encodes CASSVGLAANTGELFF.

A few counts support this clone. The chain joins TRBV7-2 to TRBJ1-2; D call uncertain. The CDR3 totals 12 residues. The V gene's germline CDR1 is SGHTA and CDR2 FQGNSA. Trimming removed 5 bases from V and 9 bases from J, with 13 bases in between. The CDR3, as DNA: TGTGCCAGCAGCCAACATCCAGACTGCTACACCTTC. Translating gives CASSQHPDCYTF.

This rearrangement joins TRBV15 to TRBJ2-7; 8 bases align to TRBD2. J gave up 2 bases and V 4 bases, and 16 bases lay outside the gene matches. CDR3 length: 18 amino acids. CDR1 is LNHNV and CDR2 is YYDKDF in the germline V gene (reference sequence). CDR3 in DNA: TGTGCCACCAGCAACGGGAGGACTAGCCCCAACCAGACCTACGAGCAGTACTTC. Amino acids: CATSNGRTSPNQTYEQYF.